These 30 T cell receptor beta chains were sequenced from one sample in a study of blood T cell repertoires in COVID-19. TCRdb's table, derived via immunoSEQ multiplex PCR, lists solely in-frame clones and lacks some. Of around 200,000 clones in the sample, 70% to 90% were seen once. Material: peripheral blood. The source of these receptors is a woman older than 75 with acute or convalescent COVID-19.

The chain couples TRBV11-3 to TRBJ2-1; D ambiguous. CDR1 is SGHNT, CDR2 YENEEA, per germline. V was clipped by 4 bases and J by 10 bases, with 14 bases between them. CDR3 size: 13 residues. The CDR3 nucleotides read TGTGCCAGCAGCTCGGTCGAGCCAGGAGAGCAGTTCTTC. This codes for CASSSVEPGEQFF.

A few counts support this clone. The CDR3 sequence is CASSATGNNQPQHF. CDR3 nucleotides: TGTGCCAGCAGCGCGACAGGGAACAATCAGCCCCAGCATTTT. The chain recombines TRBV9 with TRBJ1-5; TRBD1 agrees at 7 bases. V was clipped by 3 bases and J by 3 bases; unmatched bases: 3. Germline CDR1 is SGDLS and CDR2 is YYNGEE. The CDR3 consists of 14 residues.

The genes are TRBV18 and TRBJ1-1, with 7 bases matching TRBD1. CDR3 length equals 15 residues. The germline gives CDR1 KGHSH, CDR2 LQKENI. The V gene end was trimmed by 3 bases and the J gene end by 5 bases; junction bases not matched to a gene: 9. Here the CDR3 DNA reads TGTGCCAGCTCACCGGTCAAGGGGGCAGATACTGAAGCTTTCTTT. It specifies CASSPVKGADTEAFF.

The CDR3 DNA reads as TGTGCCAGCAGCCCAAACACCGGGGAGCTGTTTTTT. Amino acid sequence: CASSPNTGELFF. This chain links TRBV7-3 with TRBJ2-2; D not certain. V gave up 5 bases and J gave up 2 bases, with 3 bases separating them. The CDR3 is 12 amino acids. Germline loops: CDR1 SGHTA, CDR2 FQGTGA.

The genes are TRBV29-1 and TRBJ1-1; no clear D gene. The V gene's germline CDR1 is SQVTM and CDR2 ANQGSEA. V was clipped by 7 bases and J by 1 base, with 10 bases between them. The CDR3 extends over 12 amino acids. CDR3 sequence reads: CSAARGNTEAFF. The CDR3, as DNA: TGCAGCGCGGCCCGGGGGAACACTGAAGCTTTCTTT.

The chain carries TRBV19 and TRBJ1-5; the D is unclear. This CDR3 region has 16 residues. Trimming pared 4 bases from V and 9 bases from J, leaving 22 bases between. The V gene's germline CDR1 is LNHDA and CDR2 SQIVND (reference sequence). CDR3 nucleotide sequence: TGTGCCAGTAGTACGACCCGGGGTCAATTAGGAGGGCCCCAGCATTTT. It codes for CASSTTRGQLGGPQHF.

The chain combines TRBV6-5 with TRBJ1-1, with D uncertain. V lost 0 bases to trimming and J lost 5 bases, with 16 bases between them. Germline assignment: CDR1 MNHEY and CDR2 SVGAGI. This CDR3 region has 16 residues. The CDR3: CASSYSGRVGRTEAFF. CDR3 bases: TGTGCCAGCAGTTACTCGGGGAGGGTTGGGAGAACTGAAGCTTTCTTT.

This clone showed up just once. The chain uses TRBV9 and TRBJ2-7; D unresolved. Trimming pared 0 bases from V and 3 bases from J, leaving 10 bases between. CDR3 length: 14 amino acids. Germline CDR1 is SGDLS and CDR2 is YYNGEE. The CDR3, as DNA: TGTGCCAGCAGCGTAGGAGGCAAAGACTACGAGCAGTACTTC. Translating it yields CASSVGGKDYEQYF.

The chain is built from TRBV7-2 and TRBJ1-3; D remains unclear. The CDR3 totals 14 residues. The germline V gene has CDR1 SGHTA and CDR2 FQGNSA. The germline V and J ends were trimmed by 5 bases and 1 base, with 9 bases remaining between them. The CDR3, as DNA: TGTGCCAGCAGCCCGAGTCTTTCTGGAAACACCATATATTTT. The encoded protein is CASSPSLSGNTIYF.

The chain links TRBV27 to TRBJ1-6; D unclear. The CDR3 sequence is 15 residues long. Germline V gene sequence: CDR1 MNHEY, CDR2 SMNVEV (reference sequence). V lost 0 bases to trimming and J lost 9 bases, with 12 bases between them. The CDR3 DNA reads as TGTGCCAGCAGTTTATCCGGGAGAGGTAGTTCACCCCTCCACTTT. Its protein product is CASSLSGRGSSPLHF.

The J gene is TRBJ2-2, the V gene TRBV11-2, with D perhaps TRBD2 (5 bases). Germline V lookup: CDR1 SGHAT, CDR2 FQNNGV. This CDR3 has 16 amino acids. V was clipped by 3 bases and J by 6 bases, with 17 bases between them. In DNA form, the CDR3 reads TGTGCCAGCAGCTTGGACGGAGGTCCGTGGCCCGGGGAGCTGTTTTTT. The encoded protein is CASSLDGGPWPGELFF. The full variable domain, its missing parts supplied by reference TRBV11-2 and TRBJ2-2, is EAGVAQSPRYKIIEKRQSVAFWCNPISGHATLYWYQQILGQGPKLLIQFQNNGVVDDSQLPKDRFSAERLKGVDSTLKIQPAKLEDSAVYLCASSLDGGPWPGELFFGEGSRLTVL.

In DNA form, the CDR3 reads TGCGCCAGCAGCCCTAGGGGGTCTAACTATGGCTACACCTTC. This codes for CASSPRGSNYGYTF. This chain links TRBV5-1 with TRBJ1-2; TRBD1 is a possible D gene (6 bases). Per germline, CDR1 SGHRS and CDR2 YFSETQ. The CDR3 runs to 14 residues. V was cut by 4 bases and J by 0 bases, with 10 bases left in between.

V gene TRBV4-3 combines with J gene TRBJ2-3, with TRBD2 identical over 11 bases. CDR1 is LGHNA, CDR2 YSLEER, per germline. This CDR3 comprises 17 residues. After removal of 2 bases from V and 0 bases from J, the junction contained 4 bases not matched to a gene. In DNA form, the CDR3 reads TGCGCCAGCAGCCAACAACTAGCGGGGGCTAGCACAGATACGCAGTATTTT. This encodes CASSQQLAGASTDTQYF.

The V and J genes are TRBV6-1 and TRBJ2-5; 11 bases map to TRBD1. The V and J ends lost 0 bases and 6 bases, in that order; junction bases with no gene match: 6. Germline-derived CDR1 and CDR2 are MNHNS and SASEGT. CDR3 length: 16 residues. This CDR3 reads CASSEAPGQGGKTQYF. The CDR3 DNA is TGTGCCAGCAGTGAAGCGCCGGGACAGGGGGGAAAGACCCAGTACTTC.

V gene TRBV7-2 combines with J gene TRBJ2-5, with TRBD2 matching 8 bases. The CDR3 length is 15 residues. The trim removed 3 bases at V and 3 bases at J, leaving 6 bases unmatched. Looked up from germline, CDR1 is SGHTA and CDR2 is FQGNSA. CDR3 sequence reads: CASSFLRGVEETQYF. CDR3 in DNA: TGTGCCAGCAGCTTTTTGCGGGGGGTCGAAGAGACCCAGTACTTC.

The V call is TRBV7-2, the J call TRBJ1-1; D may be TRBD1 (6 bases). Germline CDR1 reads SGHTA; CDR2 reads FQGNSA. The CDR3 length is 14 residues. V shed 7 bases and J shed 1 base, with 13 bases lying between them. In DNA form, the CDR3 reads TGTGCCAGCACCCAGGGGACGGGGAACACTGAAGCTTTCTTT. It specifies CASTQGTGNTEAFF.

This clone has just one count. The CDR3 sequence: CASSSPLPGLPGATEAFF. CDR3 DNA: TGTGCCAGCAGTTCCCCACTCCCGGGACTTCCCGGGGCCACTGAAGCTTTCTTT. The chain has TRBV6-2 or TRBV6-3 and TRBJ1-1, with D tentatively TRBD1 (5 bases). The CDR3 length is 18 residues. Trimming stripped 4 bases from V and 4 bases from J, with 25 bases between. The germline CDR1 and CDR2 sequences are MNHEY and SVGEGT.

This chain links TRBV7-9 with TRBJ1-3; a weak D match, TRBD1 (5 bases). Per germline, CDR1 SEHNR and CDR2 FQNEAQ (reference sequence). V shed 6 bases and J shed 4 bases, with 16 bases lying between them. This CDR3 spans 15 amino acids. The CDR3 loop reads CASSTDTGSGNTIYF. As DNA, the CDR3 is TGTGCCAGCAGTACCGATACAGGTTCGGGAAACACCATATATTTT. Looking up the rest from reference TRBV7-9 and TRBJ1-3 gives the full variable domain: DTGVSQNPRHKITKRGQNVTFRCDPISEHNRLYWYRQTLGQGPEFLTYFQNEAQLEKSRLLSDRFSAERPKGSFSTLEIQRTEQGDSAMYLCASSTDTGSGNTIYFGEGSWLTVV.

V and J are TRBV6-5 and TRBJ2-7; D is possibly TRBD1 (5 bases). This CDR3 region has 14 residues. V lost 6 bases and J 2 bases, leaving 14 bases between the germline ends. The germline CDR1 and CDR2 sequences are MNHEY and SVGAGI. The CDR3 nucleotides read TGTGCCAGCAGCCCGACAGCCAGGACCTACGAGCAGTACTTC. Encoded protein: CASSPTARTYEQYF.

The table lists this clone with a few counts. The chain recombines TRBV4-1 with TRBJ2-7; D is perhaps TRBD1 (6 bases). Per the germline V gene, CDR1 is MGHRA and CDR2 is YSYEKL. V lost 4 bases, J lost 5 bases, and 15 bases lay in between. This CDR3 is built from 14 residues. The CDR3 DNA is TGCGCCAGCAGCCCTGCCCGGGACATTAACGAGCAGTACTTC. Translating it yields CASSPARDINEQYF.

CDR3 coding DNA: TGCGCCAGCAGCCAAGGGGCTCAGGGGTCGAGGTCACCCCTCCACTTT. Its protein product is CASSQGAQGSRSPLHF. The chain has TRBV4-1 and TRBJ1-6; tentative D call: TRBD1 (6 bases). CDR1 is MGHRA and CDR2 is YSYEKL in the germline V gene. Between the trimmed V and J ends, which lost 1 base and 10 bases, there was a span of 17 bases. There are 16 residues in the CDR3.

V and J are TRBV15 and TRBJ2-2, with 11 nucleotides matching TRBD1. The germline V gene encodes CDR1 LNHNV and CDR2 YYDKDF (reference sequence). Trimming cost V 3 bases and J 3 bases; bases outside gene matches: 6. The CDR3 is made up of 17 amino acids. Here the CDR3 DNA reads TGTGCCACCAGCAGGTCGGGACAGGGGGATGACACCGGGGAGCTGTTTTTT. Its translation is CATSRSGQGDDTGELFF.

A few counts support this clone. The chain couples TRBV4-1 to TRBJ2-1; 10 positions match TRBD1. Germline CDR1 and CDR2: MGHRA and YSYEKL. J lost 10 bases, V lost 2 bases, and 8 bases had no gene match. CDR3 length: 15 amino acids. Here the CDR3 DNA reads TGCGCCAGCAGCCAACACGGGACAGGGGTTGAGGAGCAGTTCTTC. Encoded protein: CASSQHGTGVEEQFF.

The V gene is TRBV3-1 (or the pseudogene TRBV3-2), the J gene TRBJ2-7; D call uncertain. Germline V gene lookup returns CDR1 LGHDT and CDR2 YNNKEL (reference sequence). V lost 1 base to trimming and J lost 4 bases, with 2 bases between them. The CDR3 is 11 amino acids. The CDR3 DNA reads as TGTGCCAGCAGCCAAGCATACGAGCAGTACTTC. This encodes CASSQAYEQYF.

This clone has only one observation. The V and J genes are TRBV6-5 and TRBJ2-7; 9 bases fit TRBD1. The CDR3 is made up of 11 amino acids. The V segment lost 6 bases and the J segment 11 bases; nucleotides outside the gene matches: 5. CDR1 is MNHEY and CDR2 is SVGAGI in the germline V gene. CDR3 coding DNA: TGTGCCAGCAGACAGGGGGCAAAGGAGTACTTC. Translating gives CASRQGAKEYF.

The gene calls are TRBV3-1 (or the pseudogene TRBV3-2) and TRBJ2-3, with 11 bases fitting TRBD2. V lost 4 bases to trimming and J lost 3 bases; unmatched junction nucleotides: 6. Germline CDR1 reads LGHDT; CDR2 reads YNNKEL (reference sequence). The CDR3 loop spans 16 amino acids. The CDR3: CASSLRLAGITDTQYF. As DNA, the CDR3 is TGTGCCAGCAGCCTCCGACTAGCGGGGATTACAGATACGCAGTATTTT.

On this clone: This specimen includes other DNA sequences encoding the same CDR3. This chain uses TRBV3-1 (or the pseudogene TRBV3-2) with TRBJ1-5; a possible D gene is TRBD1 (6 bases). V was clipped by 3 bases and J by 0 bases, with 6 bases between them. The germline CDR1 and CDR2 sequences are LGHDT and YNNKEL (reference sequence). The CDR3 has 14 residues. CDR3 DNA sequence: TGTGCCAGCAGCCAGGGGGCTAGCAATCAGCCCCAGCATTTT. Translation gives CASSQGASNQPQHF.

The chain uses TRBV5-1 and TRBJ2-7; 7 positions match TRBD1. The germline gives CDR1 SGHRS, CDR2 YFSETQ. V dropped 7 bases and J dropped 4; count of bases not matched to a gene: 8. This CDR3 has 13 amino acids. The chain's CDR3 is CASAGQARYEQYF. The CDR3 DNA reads TGCGCCAGCGCAGGACAGGCCCGGTACGAGCAGTACTTC.

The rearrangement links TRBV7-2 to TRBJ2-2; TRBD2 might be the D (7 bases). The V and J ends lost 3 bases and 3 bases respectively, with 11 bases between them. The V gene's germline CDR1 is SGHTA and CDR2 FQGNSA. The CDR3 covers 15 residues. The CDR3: CASSFSGGYTGELFF. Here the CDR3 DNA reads TGTGCCAGCAGCTTCTCGGGGGGCTACACCGGGGAGCTGTTTTTT.

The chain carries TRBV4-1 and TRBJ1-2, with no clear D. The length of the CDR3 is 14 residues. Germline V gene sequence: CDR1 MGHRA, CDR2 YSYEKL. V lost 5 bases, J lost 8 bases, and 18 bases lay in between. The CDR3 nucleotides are TGCGCCAGCAGCTCGCAGGCTCGCATAACAGGCTACACCTTC. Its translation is CASSSQARITGYTF.